This T cell receptor (beta chain) is from a study of blood T cell repertoires in COVID-19. In the study overall: COVID-19 samples collected from the United States, Italy and Spain covered acute and convalescent phases.

Clones were read by immunoSEQ multiplex PCR, and TCRdb kept only the in-frame ones, dropping some. The repertoire has tens of thousands of clones, about 90% of them found once; the top ten carry about a sixth. Trimming left V 4 bases short and J 4 bases short, with 17 bases between. Germline V gives CDR1 MNHEY, CDR2 SVGEGT. This CDR3 region has 16 residues. The sample holds a few counts of this clone. This chain connects TRBV6-2 or TRBV6-3 to TRBJ2-1; maybe TRBD2 (6 bases). The TCR comes from a human donor with active COVID-19. The donor label of this sample is uncertain. The source material was peripheral blood. The CDR3: CASSLLAPNGYNEQFF. The CDR3 DNA sequence: TGTGCCAGCAGTTTACTAGCCCCCAACGGATACAATGAGCAGTTCTTC.